This T cell receptor beta chain was sequenced in a study of blood T cell repertoires in COVID-19. Study at large: COVID-19 samples, acute and convalescent, were from the United States, Italy and Spain. Sources were T cells, B-cell-depleted T cells, or PBMCs; the material itself was cDNA or gDNA.

Trimming took 1 base from V and 3 from J; bases not matched to a gene: 6. The CDR3 consists of 16 residues. Germline lookup yields CDR1 ENHRY and CDR2 SYGVKD. The cohort comprised adults aged about 18 to 90 years residing in 20 to 30 US areas. A COVID-19 case was met by exposed participants within 2 weeks before study entry. Profiling relied on immunoSEQ multiplex PCR, and the TCRdb table lists in-frame clones only, not all of them. The sample contains 250,000 to 300,000 clones, 80% to 85% of which appear only once. V usage is TRBV10-3 and J usage is TRBJ1-5; 7 bases align to TRBD1. The specimen sequenced was PBMCs or T cells enriched from blood (not recorded which). This receptor was identified in a man aged 35-49 years who had been exposed to COVID-19. CDR3 sequence reads: CAISEFGTANNQPQHF. DNA of the CDR3: TGTGCCATCAGTGAGTTTGGGACAGCAAACAATCAGCCCCAGCATTTT.